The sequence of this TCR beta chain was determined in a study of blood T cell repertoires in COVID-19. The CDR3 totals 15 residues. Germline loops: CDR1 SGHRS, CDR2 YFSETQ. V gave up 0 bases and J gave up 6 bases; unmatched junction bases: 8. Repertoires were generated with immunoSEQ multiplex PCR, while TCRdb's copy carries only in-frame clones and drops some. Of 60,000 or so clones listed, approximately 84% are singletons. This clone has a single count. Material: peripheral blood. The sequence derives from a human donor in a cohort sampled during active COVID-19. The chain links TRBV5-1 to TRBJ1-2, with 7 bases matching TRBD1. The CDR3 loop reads CASSLGSGTVNGYTF. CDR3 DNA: TGCGCCAGCAGCTTGGGTTCCGGGACAGTCAATGGCTACACCTTC.